Reported below is one T cell receptor beta chain. Its antigen is not known. The entry originates in a study of T cell responses to AZD1222 COVID-19 vaccine. General study points: Spike-specific TCR breadth and depth went up after people got two AZD1222 doses. Donors in the cohort were predominantly white British and more often female, and clonal diversity was possibly underestimated. Spike regions recognized by vaccine-associated CD4 TCRs spanned the protein, led by 160-218 and 743-854. Seropositive AZD1222 recipients at baseline numbered only five or six.

Profiling relied on immunoSEQ multiplex PCR, and the TCRdb table lists in-frame clones only, not all of them. Altogether roughly 180,000 clones are present, over 85% being singletons, with the ten largest covering 0.95% to 1.3%. CDR3 length equals 13 residues. V was pared by 0 bases and J by 10 bases, with 12 bases between. The V gene's germline CDR1 is MNHEY and CDR2 SVGEGT. The starting material was peripheral blood, obtained 28 days after the second dose of the MenACWY control vaccine. This TCR was sampled from an adult who received the MenACWY meningococcal vaccine as a control. The chain couples TRBV6-2 or TRBV6-3 to TRBJ1-1; D not resolved. The CDR3 nucleotides read TGTGCCAGCAGTTACTCCTCCCCGGCGGGAGCTTTCTTT. Residues: CASSYSSPAGAFF.